The 9 T cell receptor beta chains below were found in one sample sequenced in a study of identical twins. TCRdb reprocessed the 5' RACE reads via MiXCR and lists one record per CDR3 protein. The table lists some 1,700,000 distinct CDR3 sequences, roughly a third of them singletons. The sequencing sample was made of cord blood. The receptors originated from a newborn girl in good health.

A word on this clonotype: Possible read error: a much larger clone is one base away. The rearrangement uses TRBV3-1 and TRBJ2-7; a possible D gene is TRBD2 (6 bases). The CDR3 covers 17 residues. V was pared by 1 base and J by 3 bases, with 19 bases between. Germline V gene data show CDR1 as LGHDT and CDR2 as YNNKEL (reference sequence). The CDR3 reads CASSQVGGTALFYEQYF. DNA for the CDR3: TGTGCCAGCAGCCAAGTTGGGGGGACGGCGCTTTTCTACGAGCAGTACTTC.

This clonotype was observed many times. The chain joins TRBV5-1 to TRBJ2-7; D gene uncertain. V was cut by 1 base and J by 1 base, with 12 bases left in between. Germline CDR1 SGHRS, CDR2 YFSETQ. The length of the CDR3 is 15 residues. The CDR3, as DNA: TGCGCCAGCAGCTTGTCGGTAGGGAAGTCCTACGAGCAGTACTTC. Its translation is CASSLSVGKSYEQYF.

The chain joins TRBV29-1 to TRBJ2-1; the match to TRBD2 covers 10 bases. The germline V gene encodes CDR1 SQVTM and CDR2 ANQGSEA. V was pared by 4 bases and J by 5 bases, with 17 bases of the junction left unmatched. This CDR3 comprises 18 residues. CDR3 protein: CSVARGQGLTSGNNEQFF. CDR3 bases: TGCAGCGTTGCCCGAGGACAGGGATTAACTAGCGGGAACAATGAGCAGTTCTTC.

This clonotype showed up many times. The chain uses TRBV28 and TRBJ2-3; D ambiguous. The CDR3 consists of 11 residues. The V end lost 8 bases, the J end lost 1 base, and 4 bases lay between the germline ends. Looked up from germline, CDR1 is MDHEN and CDR2 is SYDVKM. The CDR3 nucleotides read TGTGCCAGCGAGGGCACAGATACGCAGTATTTT. Translation: CASEGTDTQYF.

This clonotype occurred a few times. This sequence joins TRBV20-1 and TRBJ2-5; D possibly uses TRBD1 or TRBD2 (5 bases each). Germline loops: CDR1 DFQATT, CDR2 SNEGSKA (reference sequence). The length of the CDR3 is 13 residues. Trimming stripped 6 bases from V and 6 bases from J, with 17 bases between. The DNA for the CDR3 is TGCAGTGCCACCGGGACGGGTGTAAAGACCCAGTACTTC. Translating it yields CSATGTGVKTQYF.

This clonotype showed up just a few times. The chain has TRBV7-6 and TRBJ2-1; D gene unclear. Germline V CDR1 and CDR2: SGHVS, FNYEAQ. Trimming pared 5 bases from V and 2 bases from J, leaving 19 bases between. The length of the CDR3 is 17 residues. CDR3 sequence: CASSENHKDPTYNEQFF. In DNA, the CDR3 is TGTGCCAGCAGCGAAAACCACAAGGACCCCACCTACAATGAGCAGTTCTTC.

The chain combines TRBV28 with TRBJ1-1; no clear D. CDR3 size: 21 residues. Germline V gene data show CDR1 as MDHEN and CDR2 as SYDVKM. V gave up 2 bases and J gave up 1 base, with 29 bases separating them. CDR3 in amino acids: CASSLDGWRDANPPPNTEAFF. CDR3 DNA: TGTGCCAGCAGTTTAGATGGTTGGAGGGATGCCAACCCCCCACCGAACACTGAAGCTTTCTTT.

This clonotype was detected a few times. The chain combines TRBV3-1 with TRBJ2-1; D is ambiguous. Germline V CDR1 and CDR2: LGHDT, YNNKEL (reference sequence). The CDR3 spans 14 residues. The V gene lost 2 bases and the J gene lost 5 bases, with 10 bases spanning the gap. CDR3 protein: CASSQLAGNNEQFF. The CDR3 nucleotides are TGTGCCAGCAGCCAATTAGCAGGTAACAATGAGCAGTTCTTC.

V and J are TRBV24-1 and TRBJ2-1; 7 bases match TRBD1. Germline CDR1 KGHDR, CDR2 SFDVKD. The V gene end was trimmed by 4 bases and the J gene end by 5 bases; junction bases not matched to a gene: 13. The CDR3 covers 17 residues. The CDR3 nucleotides read TGTGCCACCAGTGACATAACAGGGGACGGGTACGACAATGAGCAGTTCTTC. It translates to CATSDITGDGYDNEQFF.